These 2 T cell receptor beta chains originate from one sample sequenced in a study of identifying expanded T cells in peripheral blood. Sequencing was performed with immunoSEQ multiplex PCR; in TCRdb, only in-frame clones are kept and a portion is missing. The sample includes around 84,000 clones, around 90% of them seen just once. The sequencing input was blood. These receptors were taken from a person aged 18 to 75 in good health.

This CDR3 reads CASSTAGLDTQYF. The CDR3 DNA reads TGTGCCAGCAGCACAGCGGGGTTAGATACGCAGTATTTT. The J gene is TRBJ2-3, the V gene TRBV27; 7 bases align to TRBD2. The CDR3 is made up of 13 amino acids. Germline trimming cut 6 bases from V and 5 bases from J; bases unmatched to any gene: 5. Germline V CDR1 and CDR2: MNHEY, SMNVEV (reference sequence).

The chain couples TRBV2 to TRBJ1-2; TRBD1 might be the D (5 bases). CDR1 and CDR2 (germline): SNHLY, FYNNEI. The V gene lost 5 bases and the J gene lost 7 bases, with 17 bases spanning the gap. The CDR3 is made up of 14 amino acids. The CDR3 spells CASSIDSGFGGYTF. Written as DNA, the CDR3 is TGTGCCAGCAGTATTGACTCAGGGTTCGGTGGCTACACCTTC. The entire variable domain, with the rest obtained from reference TRBV2 and TRBJ1-2, is as follows: EPEVTQTPSHQVTQMGQEVILRCVPISNHLYFYWYRQILGQKVEFLVSFYNNEISEKSEIFDDQFSVERPDGSNFTLKIRSTKLEDSAMYFCASSIDSGFGGYTFGSGTRLTVV.